This TCR beta chain was sequenced in a study of T-cell reconstitution after alpha-beta-depleted transplantation in children. This clonotype was seen a handful of times. V was pared by 3 bases and J by 6 bases, with 5 bases of the junction left unmatched. This CDR3 contains 14 residues. CDR1 is SQVTM, CDR2 ANQGSEA, per germline. As it was prepared, the TCRbeta library received unique molecular identifiers. TCRdb ran MiXCR on the PCR reads and lists one entry per CDR3 protein. The repertoire includes some 300,000 distinct CDR3 sequences, about a tenth of them detected once, and 2% to 3% sits in the top ten.

The chain recombines TRBV29-1 with TRBJ2-1; 10 bases align to TRBD2. This receptor was obtained from a human donor who donated a stem cell graft to a child with acute lymphoblastic leukemia. The input for sequencing was PBMCs from the stem cell graft donor, taken from the stem cell graft. The CDR3 bases are TGCAGCGTTGAGGCGGGACTAGCGTTCAATGAGCAGTTCTTC. This sequence encodes CSVEAGLAFNEQFF.